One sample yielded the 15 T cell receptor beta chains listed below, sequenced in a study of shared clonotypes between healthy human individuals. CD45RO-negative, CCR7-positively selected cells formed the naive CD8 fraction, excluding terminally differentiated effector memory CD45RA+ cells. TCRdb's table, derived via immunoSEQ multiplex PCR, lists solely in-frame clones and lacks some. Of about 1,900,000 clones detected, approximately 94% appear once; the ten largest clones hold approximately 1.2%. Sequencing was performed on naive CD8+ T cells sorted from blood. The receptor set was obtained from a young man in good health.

The CDR3 DNA follows: TGTGCCAGCCAAGGATACCGGGCGCCAAGCTCCTACGAGCAGTACTTC. This gives the protein CASQGYRAPSSYEQYF. The rearrangement joins TRBV28 to TRBJ2-7; D gene uncertain. Per the germline V gene, CDR1 is MDHEN and CDR2 is SYDVKM. V was clipped by 8 bases and J by 0 bases, with 20 bases between them. CDR3 length: 16 amino acids. The whole variable domain, remainder taken from reference TRBV28 and TRBJ2-7, is DVKVTQSSRYLVKRTGEKVFLECVQDMDHENMFWYRQDPGLGLRLIYFSYDVKMKEKGDIPEGYSVSREKKERFSLILESASTNQTSMYLCASQGYRAPSSYEQYFGPGTRLTVT.

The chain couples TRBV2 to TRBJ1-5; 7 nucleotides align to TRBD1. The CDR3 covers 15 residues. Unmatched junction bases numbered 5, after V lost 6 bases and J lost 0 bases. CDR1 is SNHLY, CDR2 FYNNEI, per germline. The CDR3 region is CASSLGGYSNQPQHF. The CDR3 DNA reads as TGTGCCAGCAGCTTAGGGGGCTATAGCAATCAGCCCCAGCATTTT.

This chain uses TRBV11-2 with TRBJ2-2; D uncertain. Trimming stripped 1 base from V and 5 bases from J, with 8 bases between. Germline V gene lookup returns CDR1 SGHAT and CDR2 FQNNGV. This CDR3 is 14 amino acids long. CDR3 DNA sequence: TGTGCCAGCAGCTTAGCCACAGAGACCGGGGAGCTGTTTTTT. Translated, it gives CASSLATETGELFF.

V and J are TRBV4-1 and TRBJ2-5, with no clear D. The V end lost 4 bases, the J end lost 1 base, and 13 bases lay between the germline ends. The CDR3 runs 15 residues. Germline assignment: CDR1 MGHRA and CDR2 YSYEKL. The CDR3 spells CASSRRLGAQETQYF. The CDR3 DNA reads TGCGCCAGCAGCCGTCGTCTAGGAGCCCAAGAGACCCAGTACTTC.

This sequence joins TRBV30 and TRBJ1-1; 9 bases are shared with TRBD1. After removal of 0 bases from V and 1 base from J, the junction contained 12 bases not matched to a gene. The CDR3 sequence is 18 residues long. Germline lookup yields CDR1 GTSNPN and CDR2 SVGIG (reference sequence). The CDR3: CAWSVKYRGLERNTEAFF. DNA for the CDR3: TGTGCCTGGAGTGTAAAATACAGGGGGCTCGAGAGGAACACTGAAGCTTTCTTT.

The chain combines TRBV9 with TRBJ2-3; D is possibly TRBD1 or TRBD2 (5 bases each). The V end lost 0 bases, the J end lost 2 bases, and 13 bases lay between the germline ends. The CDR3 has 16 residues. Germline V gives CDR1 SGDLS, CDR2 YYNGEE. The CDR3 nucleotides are TGTGCCAGCAGCGTAGACGGGGCCGGGCACACAGATACGCAGTATTTT. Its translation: CASSVDGAGHTDTQYF. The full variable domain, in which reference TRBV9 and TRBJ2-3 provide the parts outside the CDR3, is DSGVTQTPKHLITATGQRVTLRCSPRSGDLSVYWYQQSLDQGLQFLIQYYNGEERAKGNILERFSAQQFPDLHSELNLSSLELGDSALYFCASSVDGAGHTDTQYFGPGTRLTVL.

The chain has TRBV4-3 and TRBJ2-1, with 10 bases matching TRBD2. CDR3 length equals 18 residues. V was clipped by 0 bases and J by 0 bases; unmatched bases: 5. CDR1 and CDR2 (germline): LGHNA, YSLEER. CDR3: CASSQDSSGSSSYNEQFF. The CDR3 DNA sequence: TGCGCCAGCAGCCAAGATTCTAGCGGGAGTAGCTCCTACAATGAGCAGTTCTTC.

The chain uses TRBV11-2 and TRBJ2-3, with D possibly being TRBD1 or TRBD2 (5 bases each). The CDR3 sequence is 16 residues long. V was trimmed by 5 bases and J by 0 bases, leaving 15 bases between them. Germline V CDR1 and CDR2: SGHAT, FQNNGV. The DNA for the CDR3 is TGTGCCAGCAGCCCACCGTGGGGCGGGAGCACAGATACGCAGTATTTT. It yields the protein CASSPPWGGSTDTQYF.

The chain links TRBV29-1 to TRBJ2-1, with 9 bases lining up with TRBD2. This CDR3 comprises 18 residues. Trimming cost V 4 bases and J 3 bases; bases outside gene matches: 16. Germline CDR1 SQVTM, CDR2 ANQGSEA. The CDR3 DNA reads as TGCAGCGTTGTCCCGGGACTAGCTAACTACAACGGCTACAATGAGCAGTTCTTC. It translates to CSVVPGLANYNGYNEQFF.

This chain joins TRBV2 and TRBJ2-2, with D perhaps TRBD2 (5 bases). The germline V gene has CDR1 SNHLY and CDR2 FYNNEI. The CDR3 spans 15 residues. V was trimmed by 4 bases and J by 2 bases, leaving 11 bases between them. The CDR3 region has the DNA TGTGCCAGCAGTGTCTGGACTTTCAACACCGGGGAGCTGTTTTTT. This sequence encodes CASSVWTFNTGELFF.

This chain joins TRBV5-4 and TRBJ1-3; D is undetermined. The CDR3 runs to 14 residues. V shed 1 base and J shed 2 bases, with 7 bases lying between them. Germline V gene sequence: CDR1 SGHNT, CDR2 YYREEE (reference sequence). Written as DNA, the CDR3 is TGTGCCAGCAGCTTGTCGGGTACTGGAAACACCATATATTTT. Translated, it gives CASSLSGTGNTIYF.

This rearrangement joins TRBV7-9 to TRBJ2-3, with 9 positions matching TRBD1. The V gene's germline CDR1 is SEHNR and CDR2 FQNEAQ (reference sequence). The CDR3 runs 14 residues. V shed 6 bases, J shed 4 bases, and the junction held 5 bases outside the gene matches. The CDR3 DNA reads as TGTGCCAGCAGGAAACAGGGGGCCGCAGATACGCAGTATTTT. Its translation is CASRKQGAADTQYF.

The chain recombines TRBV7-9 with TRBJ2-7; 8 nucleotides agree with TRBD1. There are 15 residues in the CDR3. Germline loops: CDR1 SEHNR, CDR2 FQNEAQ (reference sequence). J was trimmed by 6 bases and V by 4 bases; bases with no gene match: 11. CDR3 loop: CASSSLVGQVSEQYF. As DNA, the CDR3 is TGTGCCAGCAGCTCCCTAGTGGGACAGGTCTCCGAGCAGTACTTC.

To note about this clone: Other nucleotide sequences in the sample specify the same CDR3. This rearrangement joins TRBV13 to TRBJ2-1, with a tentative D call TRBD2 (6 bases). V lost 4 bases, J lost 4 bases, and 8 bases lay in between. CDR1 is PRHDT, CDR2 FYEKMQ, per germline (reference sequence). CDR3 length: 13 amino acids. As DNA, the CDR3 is TGTGCCAGCAGCTCGACTAGTTACAATGAGCAGTTCTTC. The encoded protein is CASSSTSYNEQFF.

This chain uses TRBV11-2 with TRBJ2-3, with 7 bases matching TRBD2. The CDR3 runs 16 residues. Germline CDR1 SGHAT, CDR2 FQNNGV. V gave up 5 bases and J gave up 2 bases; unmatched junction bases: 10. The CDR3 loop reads CASSPGEGTVTDTQYF. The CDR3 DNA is TGTGCCAGCAGCCCGGGGGAGGGGACGGTCACAGATACGCAGTATTTT.